This T cell receptor (beta chain) was documented in a study of human CD8 memory T cell subsets (TCRdb year 2020). At the level of the whole study: To assess clonal relationships, the TCRbeta repertoires of stem-like (TSTEM), progenitor exhausted-like (TPEX) and effector memory CD8+ T cell subsets were compared. TCRbeta repertoires were obtained from six donors, each contributing TSTEM, TPEX and effector memory subsets. Overall study outcomes, separate from this receptor: Only TCRbeta chains were sequenced, and repertoire comparisons rested on a handful of donors tested with paired t-tests and Bonferroni correction. Similarly high normalized Shannon-Wiener diversity was shown by TSTEM and TPEX subsets, whereas comparatively lower diversity was seen in effector memory subsets. Greater repertoire diversity in TSTEM than in TPEX subsets was suggested by Chao1 estimates, potentially reflecting a broader range of specificities. The stem-like TSTEM and TPEX subsets each shared clonotypes with effector memory cells, but the TSTEM and TPEX repertoires had minimal overlap with each other, suggesting distinct antigen spectra.

As encoded in the germline V gene (reference sequence), CDR1 is SSHAT while CDR2 is FNYEAQ. The CDR3 measures 16 amino acids from cysteine to phenylalanine. Only the protein sequence is given. For this clonotype: Its antigen specificity is not known.

TCRdb shows the sequencer as NextSeq 550. A Human TCR Profiling Kit was used to prepare UMI-labeled 5' RACE TCRbeta libraries. Every TCRbeta library was prepared in parallel with an identical number of PCR cycles. Per the authors' processing: Between about 2,900 and 20,000 functional CDR3beta clonotypes were contained in each TCRbeta library. UMI extraction and consensus assembly used MIGEC 1.2.9, requiring at least three reads per UMI. MiXCR 3.0.3 was used to extract the in-frame CDR3beta repertoires. Each sample was downsampled to 42,000 randomly selected UMIs before diversity metrics were computed in VDJtools 1.2.1. Repertoire overlap metrics D, R and F2 were calculated in VDJtools for the top 3,000 clones of each sample pair. TCRdb reprocessed the reads into one record per CDR3 protein sequence, lacking DNA. The V and J calls reflect TCRdb's pipeline rather than the authors' work. This specimen's table enumerates 17,000 or so distinct CDR3 sequences. The top ten clones comprise approximately 5.7% of the sample.

CCR7+ PD-1- TIGIT- cells were classified as stem-like memory CD8+ T cells (TSTEM). Density gradient separation was used to isolate peripheral blood mononuclear cells from healthy donor buffy coats. The study enriched total CD8+ T cells through negative magnetic separation using EasySep or MojoSort CD8+ T cell isolation kits. For each subset, total RNA was extracted using an RNeasy Mini Kit from duplicate vials of under 160,000 sorted CD8+ T cells. PBMCs were used either fresh or after cryopreservation in fetal bovine serum containing 10% DMSO. Fluorescence-activated cell sorting on a FACSAria III was used to sort the CD8+ T cell subsets to purity.

Rearrangement joined TRBV7-7 to TRBJ1-2; as DNA is missing, the TRBD1 call by TCRdb cannot be tested. The sequence derives from a human donor in good health. The material sequenced was CD8+ stem-like memory T cells (TSCM and TCM) sorted from PBMCs. What this sample's cell subset or site label stands for: stem-like memory CD8 T cells (TSTEM), CCR7+ PD-1- TIGIT-. The CDR3 amino acid sequence is: CASSPGDTGAHYGYTF.